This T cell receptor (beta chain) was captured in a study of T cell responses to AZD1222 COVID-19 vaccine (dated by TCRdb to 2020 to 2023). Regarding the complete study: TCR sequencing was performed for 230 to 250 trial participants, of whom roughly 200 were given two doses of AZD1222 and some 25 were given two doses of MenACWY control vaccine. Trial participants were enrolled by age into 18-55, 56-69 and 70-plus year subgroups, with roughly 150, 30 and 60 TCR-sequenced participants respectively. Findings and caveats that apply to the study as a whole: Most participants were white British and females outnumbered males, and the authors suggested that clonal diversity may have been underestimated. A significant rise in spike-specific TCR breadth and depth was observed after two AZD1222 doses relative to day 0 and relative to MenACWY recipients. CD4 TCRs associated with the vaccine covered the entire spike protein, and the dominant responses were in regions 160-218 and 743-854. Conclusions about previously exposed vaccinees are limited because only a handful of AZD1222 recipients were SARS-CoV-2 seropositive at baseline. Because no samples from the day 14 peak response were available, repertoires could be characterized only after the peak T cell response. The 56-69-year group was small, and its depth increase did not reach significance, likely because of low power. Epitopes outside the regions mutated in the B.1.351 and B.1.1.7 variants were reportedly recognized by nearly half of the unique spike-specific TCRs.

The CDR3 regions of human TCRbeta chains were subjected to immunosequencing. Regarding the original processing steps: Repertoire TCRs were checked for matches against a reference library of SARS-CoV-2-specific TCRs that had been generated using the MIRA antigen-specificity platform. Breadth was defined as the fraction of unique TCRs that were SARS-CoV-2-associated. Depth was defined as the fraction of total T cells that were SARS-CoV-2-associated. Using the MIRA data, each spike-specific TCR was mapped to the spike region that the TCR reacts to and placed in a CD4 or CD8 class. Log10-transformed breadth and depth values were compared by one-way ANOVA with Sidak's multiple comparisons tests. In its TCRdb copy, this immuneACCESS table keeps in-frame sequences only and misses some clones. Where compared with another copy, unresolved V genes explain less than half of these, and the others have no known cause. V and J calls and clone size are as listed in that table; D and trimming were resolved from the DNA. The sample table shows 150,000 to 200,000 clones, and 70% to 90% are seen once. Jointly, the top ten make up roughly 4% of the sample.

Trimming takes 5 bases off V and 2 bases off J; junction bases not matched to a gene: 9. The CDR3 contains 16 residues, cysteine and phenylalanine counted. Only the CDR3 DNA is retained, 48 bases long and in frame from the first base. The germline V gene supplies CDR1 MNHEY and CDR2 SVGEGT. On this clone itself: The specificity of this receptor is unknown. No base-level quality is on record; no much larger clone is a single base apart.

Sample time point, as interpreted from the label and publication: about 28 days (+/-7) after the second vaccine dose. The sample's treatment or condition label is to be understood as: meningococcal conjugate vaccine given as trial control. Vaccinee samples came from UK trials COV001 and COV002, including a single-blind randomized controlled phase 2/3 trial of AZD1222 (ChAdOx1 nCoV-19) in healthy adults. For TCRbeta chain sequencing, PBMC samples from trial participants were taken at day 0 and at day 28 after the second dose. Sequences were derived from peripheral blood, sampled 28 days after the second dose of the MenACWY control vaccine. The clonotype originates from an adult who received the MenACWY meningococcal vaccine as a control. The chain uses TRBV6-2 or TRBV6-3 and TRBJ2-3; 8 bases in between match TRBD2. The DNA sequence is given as TGTGCCAGCAGTGACTTCGAAGCGGGAGACACAGATACGCAGTATTTT. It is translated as CASSDFEAGDTDTQYF.